Listed here are 26 T cell receptor beta chains from one sample, sequenced in a study of PD-L1 blockade in urothelial cancer. Time point reported: pretreatment peripheral blood. Clones were sequenced by immunoSEQ multiplex PCR, and TCRdb holds only the in-frame ones, with some missing. The sample contains 95,000 to 100,000 clones, around 87% of which appear only once. This sample comprised PBMCs, obtained around atezolizumab (anti-PD-L1) treatment. The receptor set was obtained from a man in his 60s with urothelial cancer.

This clone was seen a few times. This CDR3 is also generated by other DNA sequences in the sample. The rearrangement uses TRBV5-4 and TRBJ1-2; 8 positions match TRBD1. With V trimmed by 2 bases and J by 2 bases, 5 bases remained unmatched. Germline V gives CDR1 SGHNT, CDR2 YYREEE (reference sequence). The CDR3 consists of 15 residues. In DNA, the CDR3 is TGTGCCAGCAGCTTCCTTGACAGGGGAAACTATGGCTACACCTTC. Protein: CASSFLDRGNYGYTF.

The chain couples TRBV6-1 to TRBJ2-5; 9 bases match TRBD1. After removal of 6 bases from V and 4 bases from J, the junction contained 6 bases not matched to a gene. The germline V gene encodes CDR1 MNHNS and CDR2 SASEGT. This CDR3 has 14 residues. The CDR3 DNA reads as TGTGCCAGCAGCGGGACAGGGAGTGGAGAGACCCAGTACTTC. Protein product: CASSGTGSGETQYF.

The V gene is TRBV5-1, the J gene TRBJ2-7; 7 nucleotides match TRBD1. The CDR3 consists of 14 residues. J gave up 2 bases and V 7 bases, and 9 bases lay outside the gene matches. Germline lookup yields CDR1 SGHRS and CDR2 YFSETQ. CDR3 DNA: TGCGCCAGCCATCCCGGGACAGCTACCTACGAGCAGTACTTC. Translation gives CASHPGTATYEQYF.

V usage is TRBV6-5 and J usage is TRBJ2-3, with 7 bases that match TRBD1. The junction had 4 bases not matched to a gene; V was cut back by 7 bases and J by 3 bases. The CDR3 runs to 13 residues. The germline V gene has CDR1 MNHEY and CDR2 SVGAGI. The DNA for the CDR3 is TGTGCCAGCACCGCGACAGGGACAGATACGCAGTATTTT. Translation: CASTATGTDTQYF.

V gene TRBV11-2 combines with J gene TRBJ2-7; TRBD1 might be the D (5 bases). Germline CDR1 and CDR2: SGHAT and FQNNGV. The V and J ends lost 0 bases and 6 bases respectively, with 12 bases between them. The CDR3 runs to 14 residues. CDR3 sequence reads: CASSLDRGQSEQYF. In DNA, the CDR3 is TGTGCCAGCAGCTTAGATAGGGGCCAGTCCGAGCAGTACTTC.

V gene TRBV14 combines with J gene TRBJ1-1; 9 positions match TRBD1. Germline lookup yields CDR1 SGHDN and CDR2 FVKESK. The V and J ends lost 4 bases and 6 bases, in that order; junction bases with no gene match: 15. CDR3 size: 17 residues. CDR3 nucleotides: TGTGCCAGCAGCCTACCGGGACAGGGCCTATTCGGCGCTGAAGCTTTCTTT. Translated, it gives CASSLPGQGLFGAEAFF.

This sequence joins TRBV10-3 and TRBJ1-2; no clear D gene. CDR1 ENHRY and CDR2 SYGVKD come from the germline V gene. Trimming took off 7 bases at V and 0 bases at J, with 15 bases between the two ends. CDR3 length: 15 residues. This CDR3 is CAIKPGIETNYGYTF. The CDR3 DNA reads TGTGCCATCAAACCGGGGATAGAAACTAACTATGGCTACACCTTC.

V and J are TRBV7-8 and TRBJ2-7; D perhaps matches TRBD2 (7 bases). V lost 1 base to trimming and J lost 5 bases, with 15 bases between them. Germline-derived CDR1 and CDR2 are SGHVS and FQNEAQ. The CDR3 contains 15 residues. CDR3 in DNA: TGTGCCAGCAGCTTAGAGGGGGGGCTTTCTGACGAGCAGTACTTC. Translating it yields CASSLEGGLSDEQYF.

The V call is TRBV18, the J call TRBJ2-2; TRBD2 matches 7 bases. J lost 1 base, V lost 6 bases, and 11 bases had no gene match. Germline V lookup: CDR1 KGHSH, CDR2 LQKENI. The CDR3 runs 17 residues. The CDR3 sequence is CASSTEAGVGNTGELFF. The CDR3 region has the DNA TGTGCCAGCTCGACCGAGGCGGGAGTTGGGAACACCGGGGAGCTGTTTTTT.

The chain is built from TRBV14 and TRBJ2-2, with 9 bases fitting TRBD2. Germline V CDR1 and CDR2: SGHDN, FVKESK. The CDR3 covers 17 residues. The J segment lost 2 bases and the V segment lost 1 base, leaving 5 bases of the junction unmatched. The CDR3 DNA reads TGTGCCAGCAGCCAAGGTCTAGCGGGGATAAACACCGGGGAGCTGTTTTTT. Its translation is CASSQGLAGINTGELFF.

The chain has TRBV7-2 and TRBJ2-6, with no clear D. This CDR3 comprises 18 residues. V was cut by 3 bases and J by 0 bases, with 15 bases left in between. The germline V gene has CDR1 SGHTA and CDR2 FQGNSA. The CDR3 nucleotides read TGTGCCAGCAGCTTTGGCGTGGGCTATTTCTCTGGGGCCAACGTCCTGACTTTC. Translated: CASSFGVGYFSGANVLTF. Drawing the rest from reference TRBV7-2 and TRBJ2-6, the complete variable domain is GAGVSQSPSNKVTEKGKDVELRCDPISGHTALYWYRQSLGQGLEFLIYFQGNSAPDKSGLPSDRFSAERTGGSVSTLTIQRTQQEDSAVYLCASSFGVGYFSGANVLTFGAGSRLTVL.

The chain couples TRBV14 to TRBJ1-4; possibly TRBD1 for D (6 bases). Trimming took 4 bases from V and 3 from J, leaving 12 bases between them. This CDR3 is 15 amino acids long. The germline V gene has CDR1 SGHDN and CDR2 FVKESK. CDR3 in DNA: TGTGCCAGCAGCCTCCCCGGGGGGCCTAATGAAAAACTGTTTTTT. Translation: CASSLPGGPNEKLFF.

The chain employs TRBV11-3 and TRBJ2-6; 7 bases agree with TRBD1. V shed 4 bases and J 2 bases; nucleotides not matched to a gene: 5. Germline V gene data show CDR1 as SGHNT and CDR2 as YENEEA. The CDR3 runs 16 residues. The CDR3 DNA is TGTGCCAGCAGCTCCGGGACAGAACCTGGGGCCAACGTCCTGACTTTC. This sequence encodes CASSSGTEPGANVLTF.

The chain recombines TRBV19 with TRBJ2-3, with 8 bases fitting TRBD2. The CDR3 loop spans 17 amino acids. Germline CDR1 LNHDA, CDR2 SQIVND (reference sequence). Germline trimming cut 1 base from V and 3 bases from J; bases unmatched to any gene: 9. The CDR3 protein is CASSIGARGVSTDTQYF. The CDR3 DNA reads as TGTGCCAGTAGTATAGGGGCGCGGGGGGTCTCTACAGATACGCAGTATTTT.

The rearrangement uses TRBV5-6 and TRBJ2-6; perhaps TRBD1 as D (6 bases). V lost 0 bases and J 4 bases, leaving 20 bases between the germline ends. The germline V gene has CDR1 SGHDT and CDR2 YYEEEE. There are 19 residues in the CDR3. CDR3 sequence reads: CASSLGFGGPVAGANVLTF. The CDR3 DNA reads as TGTGCCAGCAGCTTGGGGTTTGGGGGCCCGGTGGCCGGGGCCAACGTCCTGACTTTC.

This rearrangement joins TRBV6-1 to TRBJ1-2, with D tentatively TRBD1 (6 bases). V lost 4 bases to trimming and J lost 3 bases, with 15 bases between them. The CDR3 contains 15 residues. Germline lookup yields CDR1 MNHNS and CDR2 SASEGT. CDR3 sequence (DNA): TGTGCCAGCAGTGTGAGGGACAATGAAGACTATGGCTACACCTTC. It translates to CASSVRDNEDYGYTF.

V usage is TRBV19 and J usage is TRBJ2-1; a weak D match, TRBD2 (5 bases). The V end lost 5 bases, the J end lost 12 bases, and 17 bases lay between the germline ends. Germline V gene data show CDR1 as LNHDA and CDR2 as SQIVND (reference sequence). This CDR3 comprises 13 residues. Written as DNA, the CDR3 is TGTGCCAGTAGTTCCACTAGGGCGGGCTGGCAGTTCTTC. It specifies CASSSTRAGWQFF.

This clone was observed a handful of times. The chain combines TRBV29-1 with TRBJ1-5, with D possibly TRBD1 on 6 matching bases. This CDR3 is built from 13 residues. Germline values: CDR1 SQVTM, CDR2 ANQGSEA. V lost 5 bases, J lost 5 bases, and 13 bases lay in between. CDR3 sequence (DNA): TGCAGCGTTAAGGCCAGGGGCGATCAGCCCCAGCATTTT. It codes for CSVKARGDQPQHF.

The chain employs TRBV10-3 and TRBJ2-5, with TRBD2 identical over 7 bases. Trimming took 8 bases from V and 3 from J; bases not matched to a gene: 0. The CDR3 has 11 residues. In germline, CDR1 is ENHRY, CDR2 SYGVKD. CDR3 nucleotide sequence: TGTGCCATCGGGGGGGAAGAGACCCAGTACTTC. This gives the protein CAIGGEETQYF.

The chain carries TRBV27 and TRBJ2-1, with 9 bases that match TRBD2. The CDR3 extends over 16 amino acids. Germline V gene data show CDR1 as MNHEY and CDR2 as SMNVEV (reference sequence). The junction had 14 bases not matched to a gene; V was cut back by 6 bases and J by 8 bases. The chain's CDR3 is CASSQGWASGKDEQFF. The CDR3 nucleotides are TGTGCCAGCAGCCAAGGTTGGGCTAGCGGGAAGGATGAGCAGTTCTTC.

CDR3 nucleotides: TGTGCCATCACCCCCGCCCAGGGGAATGAGCAGTTCTTC. It yields the protein CAITPAQGNEQFF. The chain couples TRBV10-3 to TRBJ2-1, with D perhaps matching TRBD1 (6 bases). CDR3 length equals 13 residues. V shed 7 bases and J shed 7 bases, with 14 bases lying between them. The germline CDR1 and CDR2 sequences are ENHRY and SYGVKD.

V usage is TRBV10-1 and J usage is TRBJ2-5, with 8 bases lining up with TRBD2. Trimming removed 6 bases from V and 4 bases from J; junction bases left unmatched: 22. Germline CDR1 reads WNHNN; CDR2 reads SYGVQD (reference sequence). There are 19 residues in the CDR3. The CDR3 coding sequence is TGCGCCAGCAGGGAGCCTCTAAGAGGAGCGGGGGTAAACACAGAGACCCAGTACTTC. Amino acids: CASREPLRGAGVNTETQYF.

The chain carries TRBV5-1 and TRBJ1-5, with D tentatively TRBD1 (6 bases). Germline CDR1 reads SGHRS; CDR2 reads YFSETQ. This CDR3 comprises 12 residues. V gave up 6 bases and J gave up 8 bases, with 12 bases separating them. CDR3 amino acids: CASTRKGEPQHF. The CDR3, as DNA: TGCGCCAGCACGAGAAAGGGGGAGCCCCAGCATTTT.

The V call is TRBV2, the J call TRBJ1-3; the match to TRBD1 covers 7 bases. The V gene's germline CDR1 is SNHLY and CDR2 FYNNEI. This CDR3 comprises 14 residues. With 3 bases clipped from V and 4 bases from J, the junction kept 3 bases outside the gene matches. The CDR3 coding sequence is TGTGCCAGCAGTGAGACAGGGAGCGGAAACACCATATATTTT. It codes for CASSETGSGNTIYF.

The table lists this clone with a count of one. The chain couples TRBV19 to TRBJ2-1; 11 bases map to TRBD2. Per the germline V gene, CDR1 is LNHDA and CDR2 is SQIVND (reference sequence). V trimming: 5 bases; J trimming: 5 bases; junction bases outside the gene matches: 8. There are 16 residues in the CDR3. CDR3 loop: CASSLYSGGAHNEQFF. The DNA for the CDR3 is TGTGCCAGTAGTCTTTATAGCGGGGGGGCCCACAATGAGCAGTTCTTC.

The V gene is TRBV11-3, the J gene TRBJ2-1, with TRBD1 matching 7 bases. The V gene end was trimmed by 0 bases and the J gene end by 0 bases; junction bases not matched to a gene: 8. The CDR3 has 18 residues. Germline lookup yields CDR1 SGHNT and CDR2 YENEEA. The CDR3 DNA sequence: TGTGCCAGCAGCTTAGATGGGGACAGCTCGAGCTCCTACAATGAGCAGTTCTTC. This codes for CASSLDGDSSSSYNEQFF.